A single sample is the source of the 21 T cell receptor beta chains below, sequenced in a study of blood T cell repertoires in COVID-19 (dated by TCRdb to about 2020). Library preparation used the immunoSEQ multiplex PCR assay. Here the immuneACCESS table is served through TCRdb, limited to in-frame sequences with V and J called. Missing clones are a known gap in these copies; in checked studies unresolved V genes cover under half, and the rest lacks a known reason. The sample records roughly 460,000 clones, around nine tenths of which are singletons. Roughly 0.76% of the sample is in the top ten clones. The specimen was peripheral blood. These receptors all come from a man aged 18 to 30 with COVID-19, enrolled during active disease.

V and J are TRBV5-1 and TRBJ1-6; D is possibly TRBD1 (5 bases). V was cut by 4 bases and J by 9 bases, with 17 bases left in between. CDR1 and CDR2 from the germline V gene are SGHRS and YFSETQ. The CDR3 totals 15 residues. CDR3 residues: CASSPDPGGTSPLHF. The CDR3 DNA follows: TGCGCCAGCAGCCCCGACCCGGGGGGGACTTCACCCCTCCACTTT.

This rearrangement joins TRBV5-5 to TRBJ2-1; the D gene is possibly TRBD2 (6 bases). Germline CDR1 is SGHKS and CDR2 is YYEKEE (reference sequence). The CDR3 runs 14 residues. V shed 4 bases and J shed 7 bases, with 15 bases lying between them. The CDR3 bases are TGTGCCAGCAGCCGCCGCGGGGAAAGTAATGAGCAGTTCTTC. Amino acid sequence: CASSRRGESNEQFF.

About this clone: The sample has other DNA sequences that encode this CDR3 too. The chain recombines TRBV6-5 with TRBJ1-1; D ambiguous. The V gene lost 6 bases and the J gene lost 2 bases, with 4 bases spanning the gap. Germline CDR1 is MNHEY and CDR2 is SVGAGI. The CDR3 length is 11 residues. This CDR3 reads CASRGNTEAFF. The CDR3 DNA reads as TGTGCCAGCAGGGGCAACACTGAAGCTTTCTTT.

This clone was found once. The gene calls are TRBV6-5 and TRBJ1-2; D gene uncertain. The V gene lost 2 bases and the J gene lost 4 bases, with 11 bases spanning the gap. This CDR3 has 14 amino acids. CDR1 is MNHEY and CDR2 is SVGAGI in the germline V gene. The CDR3 is CASSYGSLGYGYTF. For the CDR3, the DNA is TGTGCCAGCAGTTACGGGAGTTTGGGCTATGGCTACACCTTC.

The table lists this clone with a count of one. The chain uses TRBV30 and TRBJ1-5; 12 bases map to TRBD1. The CDR3 totals 16 residues. Germline V gene lookup returns CDR1 GTSNPN and CDR2 SVGIG (reference sequence). J gave up 6 bases and V 0 bases, and 6 bases lay outside the gene matches. The CDR3 is CAWSVWDRGQGQPQHF. DNA for the CDR3: TGTGCCTGGAGTGTATGGGACAGGGGGCAGGGTCAGCCCCAGCATTTT.

This chain links TRBV7-3 with TRBJ2-2; TRBD1 matches 7 bases. The CDR3 consists of 15 residues. CDR1 is SGHTA, CDR2 FQGTGA, per germline. J gave up 1 base and V 5 bases, and 4 bases lay outside the gene matches. The CDR3 DNA reads TGTGCCAGCAGCCAAAGGACAGGGAACACCGGGGAGCTGTTTTTT. This sequence encodes CASSQRTGNTGELFF.

The chain joins TRBV30 to TRBJ1-2; D not resolved. Deletions cut 1 base from V and 13 bases from J, with 16 bases between. Germline values: CDR1 GTSNPN, CDR2 SVGIG (reference sequence). The CDR3 spans 12 residues. CDR3: CAWSEESRWCTF. The CDR3 DNA follows: TGTGCCTGGAGTGAAGAGTCTAGGTGGTGCACCTTC. The full variable domain, its missing parts supplied by reference TRBV30 and TRBJ1-2, is SQTIHQWPATLVQPVGSPLSLECTVEGTSNPNLYWYRQAAGRGLQLLFYSVGIGQISSEVPQNLSASRPQDRQFILSSKKLLLSDSGFYLCAWSEESRWCTFGSGTRLTVV.

The chain links TRBV27 to TRBJ2-7, with a tentative D call TRBD2 (6 bases). Germline-derived CDR1 and CDR2 are MNHEY and SMNVEV (reference sequence). This CDR3 has 14 residues. V was cut by 3 bases and J by 3 bases, with 12 bases left in between. The CDR3 protein is CASSFAGSLYEQYF. The CDR3 coding sequence is TGTGCCAGCAGTTTTGCCGGGAGTCTCTACGAGCAGTACTTC.

CDR3 residues: CASSRRDYRGEQFF. As DNA, the CDR3 is TGTGCCAGCAGCCGCCGGGACTACCGCGGGGAGCAGTTCTTC. The chain has TRBV3-1 (or the pseudogene TRBV3-2) and TRBJ2-1; 7 bases match TRBD2. CDR1 is LGHDT, CDR2 YNNKEL, per germline (reference sequence). The CDR3 totals 14 residues. After removal of 4 bases from V and 10 bases from J, the junction contained 10 bases not matched to a gene.

This chain links TRBV13 with TRBJ2-7; TRBD1 matches at 9 bases. Germline V gene sequence: CDR1 PRHDT, CDR2 FYEKMQ (reference sequence). V shed 5 bases and J 3 bases; nucleotides not matched to a gene: 5. CDR3 size: 14 residues. Here the CDR3 reads CASSPWTGDYEQYF. The CDR3 nucleotides read TGTGCCAGCAGCCCCTGGACAGGGGACTACGAGCAGTACTTC. The complete variable domain, with remaining parts taken from reference TRBV13 and TRBJ2-7, reads AAGVIQSPRHLIKEKRETATLKCYPIPRHDTVYWYQQGPGQDPQFLISFYEKMQSDKGSIPDRFSAQQFSDYHSELNMSSLELGDSALYFCASSPWTGDYEQYFGPGTRLTVT.

The chain uses TRBV28 and TRBJ1-2, with a tentative D call TRBD1 (6 bases). Per germline, CDR1 MDHEN and CDR2 SYDVKM. This CDR3 spans 14 amino acids. Trimming removed 5 bases from V and 7 bases from J, with 17 bases in between. The CDR3 DNA reads as TGTGCCAGCAGTGACTACAGGGATCTGCGTGGCTACACCTTC. Translating it yields CASSDYRDLRGYTF.

The chain joins TRBV19 to TRBJ1-5, with D possibly TRBD1 on 5 matching bases. The CDR3 spans 15 residues. Trimming removed 6 bases from V and 5 bases from J, with 17 bases in between. From germline, CDR1 is LNHDA and CDR2 SQIVND (reference sequence). The CDR3 DNA reads as TGTGCCAGTAGCCCGGATGGGAGGGGACATCAGCCCCAGCATTTT. Translated: CASSPDGRGHQPQHF. Full variable domain (rest looked up from reference TRBV19 and TRBJ1-5): DGGITQSPKYLFRKEGQNVTLSCEQNLNHDAMYWYRQDPGQGLRLIYYSQIVNDFQKGDIAEGYSVSREKKESFPLTVTSAQKNPTAFYLCASSPDGRGHQPQHFGDGTRLSIL.

The chain joins TRBV18 to TRBJ2-2; D not resolved. V gave up 6 bases and J gave up 4 bases, with 18 bases separating them. The CDR3 spans 16 residues. Germline assignment: CDR1 KGHSH and CDR2 LQKENI. DNA of the CDR3: TGTGCCAGCTCCCCTGCTGCGGAGCCTTCCACCGGGGAGCTGTTTTTT. This sequence encodes CASSPAAEPSTGELFF.

There are a few counts of this clone. This sequence joins TRBV25-1 and TRBJ2-3, with TRBD2 as a possible D gene (7 bases). The CDR3 covers 16 residues. Per germline, CDR1 MGHDK and CDR2 SYGVNS. V was pared by 5 bases and J by 5 bases, with 20 bases between. CDR3 region: CASSLGGRDPGDTQYF. For the CDR3, the DNA is TGTGCCAGCAGTCTGGGGGGGCGGGATCCCGGAGATACGCAGTATTTT.

This clone was seen once. The J gene is TRBJ2-1, the V gene TRBV29-1; D might be TRBD1 (6 bases). In germline, CDR1 is SQVTM, CDR2 ANQGSEA. The CDR3 runs to 14 residues. Trimming removed 6 bases from V and 3 bases from J, with 15 bases in between. The CDR3 nucleotides are TGCAGCGTACCGCAGGGGACCGGCTACAATGAGCAGTTCTTC. It encodes CSVPQGTGYNEQFF.

V usage is TRBV7-9 and J usage is TRBJ2-1, with 9 bases fitting TRBD1. Germline CDR1 reads SEHNR; CDR2 reads FQNEAQ (reference sequence). CDR3 length: 13 amino acids. V gave up 9 bases and J gave up 8 bases; unmatched junction bases: 8. The CDR3 loop reads CASEQGAFDEQFF. The DNA of the CDR3 is TGTGCCAGTGAACAGGGGGCGTTCGATGAGCAGTTCTTC.

The V and J genes are TRBV3-1 (or the pseudogene TRBV3-2) and TRBJ2-5, with D perhaps TRBD2 (5 bases). The CDR3 has 13 amino acids. Trimming stripped 2 bases from V and 4 bases from J, with 8 bases between. Germline CDR1 LGHDT, CDR2 YNNKEL (reference sequence). CDR3 residues: CASSQQAVETQYF. The DNA of the CDR3 is TGTGCCAGCAGCCAACAAGCGGTAGAGACCCAGTACTTC.

The CDR3 reads CASRELDRSGYTF. The CDR3 coding sequence is TGTGCCAGCAGGGAACTCGACAGGTCTGGCTACACCTTC. The chain is built from TRBV7-3 and TRBJ1-2; TRBD1 might be the D (6 bases). Trimming pared 6 bases from V and 7 bases from J, leaving 15 bases between. The CDR3 spans 13 residues. Germline V gives CDR1 SGHTA, CDR2 FQGTGA.

The chain recombines TRBV7-2 with TRBJ2-7, with a possible D match to TRBD2 (6 bases). This CDR3 is built from 13 residues. The ends were cut back, 6 bases at V and 3 bases at J, with 12 bases in the middle. Germline lookup yields CDR1 SGHTA and CDR2 FQGNSA. CDR3 in amino acids: CASSSYGGYEQYF. The CDR3 DNA follows: TGTGCCAGCAGTTCGTACGGGGGCTACGAGCAGTACTTC.

This chain joins TRBV2 and TRBJ2-3; 15 bases align to TRBD2. The CDR3 is 16 amino acids. The ends lost 6 bases at V and 7 bases at J; junction bases unmatched: 8. The germline gives CDR1 SNHLY, CDR2 FYNNEI. The CDR3 is CASRAGLAGGRNTQYF. CDR3 nucleotide sequence: TGTGCCAGCAGGGCCGGACTAGCGGGAGGGCGGAATACGCAGTATTTT. Drawing the rest from reference TRBV2 and TRBJ2-3, the complete variable domain is EPEVTQTPSHQVTQMGQEVILRCVPISNHLYFYWYRQILGQKVEFLVSFYNNEISEKSEIFDDQFSVERPDGSNFTLKIRSTKLEDSAMYFCASRAGLAGGRNTQYFGPGTRLTVL.

The V and J genes are TRBV19 and TRBJ1-1; D possibly corresponds to TRBD1 (6 bases). The CDR3 spans 13 residues. Germline CDR1 LNHDA, CDR2 SQIVND (reference sequence). Trimming took 5 bases from V and 5 from J, leaving 12 bases between them. The CDR3 loop reads CASSAQGKTEAFF. Written as DNA, the CDR3 is TGTGCCAGTAGTGCACAGGGAAAAACTGAAGCTTTCTTT.